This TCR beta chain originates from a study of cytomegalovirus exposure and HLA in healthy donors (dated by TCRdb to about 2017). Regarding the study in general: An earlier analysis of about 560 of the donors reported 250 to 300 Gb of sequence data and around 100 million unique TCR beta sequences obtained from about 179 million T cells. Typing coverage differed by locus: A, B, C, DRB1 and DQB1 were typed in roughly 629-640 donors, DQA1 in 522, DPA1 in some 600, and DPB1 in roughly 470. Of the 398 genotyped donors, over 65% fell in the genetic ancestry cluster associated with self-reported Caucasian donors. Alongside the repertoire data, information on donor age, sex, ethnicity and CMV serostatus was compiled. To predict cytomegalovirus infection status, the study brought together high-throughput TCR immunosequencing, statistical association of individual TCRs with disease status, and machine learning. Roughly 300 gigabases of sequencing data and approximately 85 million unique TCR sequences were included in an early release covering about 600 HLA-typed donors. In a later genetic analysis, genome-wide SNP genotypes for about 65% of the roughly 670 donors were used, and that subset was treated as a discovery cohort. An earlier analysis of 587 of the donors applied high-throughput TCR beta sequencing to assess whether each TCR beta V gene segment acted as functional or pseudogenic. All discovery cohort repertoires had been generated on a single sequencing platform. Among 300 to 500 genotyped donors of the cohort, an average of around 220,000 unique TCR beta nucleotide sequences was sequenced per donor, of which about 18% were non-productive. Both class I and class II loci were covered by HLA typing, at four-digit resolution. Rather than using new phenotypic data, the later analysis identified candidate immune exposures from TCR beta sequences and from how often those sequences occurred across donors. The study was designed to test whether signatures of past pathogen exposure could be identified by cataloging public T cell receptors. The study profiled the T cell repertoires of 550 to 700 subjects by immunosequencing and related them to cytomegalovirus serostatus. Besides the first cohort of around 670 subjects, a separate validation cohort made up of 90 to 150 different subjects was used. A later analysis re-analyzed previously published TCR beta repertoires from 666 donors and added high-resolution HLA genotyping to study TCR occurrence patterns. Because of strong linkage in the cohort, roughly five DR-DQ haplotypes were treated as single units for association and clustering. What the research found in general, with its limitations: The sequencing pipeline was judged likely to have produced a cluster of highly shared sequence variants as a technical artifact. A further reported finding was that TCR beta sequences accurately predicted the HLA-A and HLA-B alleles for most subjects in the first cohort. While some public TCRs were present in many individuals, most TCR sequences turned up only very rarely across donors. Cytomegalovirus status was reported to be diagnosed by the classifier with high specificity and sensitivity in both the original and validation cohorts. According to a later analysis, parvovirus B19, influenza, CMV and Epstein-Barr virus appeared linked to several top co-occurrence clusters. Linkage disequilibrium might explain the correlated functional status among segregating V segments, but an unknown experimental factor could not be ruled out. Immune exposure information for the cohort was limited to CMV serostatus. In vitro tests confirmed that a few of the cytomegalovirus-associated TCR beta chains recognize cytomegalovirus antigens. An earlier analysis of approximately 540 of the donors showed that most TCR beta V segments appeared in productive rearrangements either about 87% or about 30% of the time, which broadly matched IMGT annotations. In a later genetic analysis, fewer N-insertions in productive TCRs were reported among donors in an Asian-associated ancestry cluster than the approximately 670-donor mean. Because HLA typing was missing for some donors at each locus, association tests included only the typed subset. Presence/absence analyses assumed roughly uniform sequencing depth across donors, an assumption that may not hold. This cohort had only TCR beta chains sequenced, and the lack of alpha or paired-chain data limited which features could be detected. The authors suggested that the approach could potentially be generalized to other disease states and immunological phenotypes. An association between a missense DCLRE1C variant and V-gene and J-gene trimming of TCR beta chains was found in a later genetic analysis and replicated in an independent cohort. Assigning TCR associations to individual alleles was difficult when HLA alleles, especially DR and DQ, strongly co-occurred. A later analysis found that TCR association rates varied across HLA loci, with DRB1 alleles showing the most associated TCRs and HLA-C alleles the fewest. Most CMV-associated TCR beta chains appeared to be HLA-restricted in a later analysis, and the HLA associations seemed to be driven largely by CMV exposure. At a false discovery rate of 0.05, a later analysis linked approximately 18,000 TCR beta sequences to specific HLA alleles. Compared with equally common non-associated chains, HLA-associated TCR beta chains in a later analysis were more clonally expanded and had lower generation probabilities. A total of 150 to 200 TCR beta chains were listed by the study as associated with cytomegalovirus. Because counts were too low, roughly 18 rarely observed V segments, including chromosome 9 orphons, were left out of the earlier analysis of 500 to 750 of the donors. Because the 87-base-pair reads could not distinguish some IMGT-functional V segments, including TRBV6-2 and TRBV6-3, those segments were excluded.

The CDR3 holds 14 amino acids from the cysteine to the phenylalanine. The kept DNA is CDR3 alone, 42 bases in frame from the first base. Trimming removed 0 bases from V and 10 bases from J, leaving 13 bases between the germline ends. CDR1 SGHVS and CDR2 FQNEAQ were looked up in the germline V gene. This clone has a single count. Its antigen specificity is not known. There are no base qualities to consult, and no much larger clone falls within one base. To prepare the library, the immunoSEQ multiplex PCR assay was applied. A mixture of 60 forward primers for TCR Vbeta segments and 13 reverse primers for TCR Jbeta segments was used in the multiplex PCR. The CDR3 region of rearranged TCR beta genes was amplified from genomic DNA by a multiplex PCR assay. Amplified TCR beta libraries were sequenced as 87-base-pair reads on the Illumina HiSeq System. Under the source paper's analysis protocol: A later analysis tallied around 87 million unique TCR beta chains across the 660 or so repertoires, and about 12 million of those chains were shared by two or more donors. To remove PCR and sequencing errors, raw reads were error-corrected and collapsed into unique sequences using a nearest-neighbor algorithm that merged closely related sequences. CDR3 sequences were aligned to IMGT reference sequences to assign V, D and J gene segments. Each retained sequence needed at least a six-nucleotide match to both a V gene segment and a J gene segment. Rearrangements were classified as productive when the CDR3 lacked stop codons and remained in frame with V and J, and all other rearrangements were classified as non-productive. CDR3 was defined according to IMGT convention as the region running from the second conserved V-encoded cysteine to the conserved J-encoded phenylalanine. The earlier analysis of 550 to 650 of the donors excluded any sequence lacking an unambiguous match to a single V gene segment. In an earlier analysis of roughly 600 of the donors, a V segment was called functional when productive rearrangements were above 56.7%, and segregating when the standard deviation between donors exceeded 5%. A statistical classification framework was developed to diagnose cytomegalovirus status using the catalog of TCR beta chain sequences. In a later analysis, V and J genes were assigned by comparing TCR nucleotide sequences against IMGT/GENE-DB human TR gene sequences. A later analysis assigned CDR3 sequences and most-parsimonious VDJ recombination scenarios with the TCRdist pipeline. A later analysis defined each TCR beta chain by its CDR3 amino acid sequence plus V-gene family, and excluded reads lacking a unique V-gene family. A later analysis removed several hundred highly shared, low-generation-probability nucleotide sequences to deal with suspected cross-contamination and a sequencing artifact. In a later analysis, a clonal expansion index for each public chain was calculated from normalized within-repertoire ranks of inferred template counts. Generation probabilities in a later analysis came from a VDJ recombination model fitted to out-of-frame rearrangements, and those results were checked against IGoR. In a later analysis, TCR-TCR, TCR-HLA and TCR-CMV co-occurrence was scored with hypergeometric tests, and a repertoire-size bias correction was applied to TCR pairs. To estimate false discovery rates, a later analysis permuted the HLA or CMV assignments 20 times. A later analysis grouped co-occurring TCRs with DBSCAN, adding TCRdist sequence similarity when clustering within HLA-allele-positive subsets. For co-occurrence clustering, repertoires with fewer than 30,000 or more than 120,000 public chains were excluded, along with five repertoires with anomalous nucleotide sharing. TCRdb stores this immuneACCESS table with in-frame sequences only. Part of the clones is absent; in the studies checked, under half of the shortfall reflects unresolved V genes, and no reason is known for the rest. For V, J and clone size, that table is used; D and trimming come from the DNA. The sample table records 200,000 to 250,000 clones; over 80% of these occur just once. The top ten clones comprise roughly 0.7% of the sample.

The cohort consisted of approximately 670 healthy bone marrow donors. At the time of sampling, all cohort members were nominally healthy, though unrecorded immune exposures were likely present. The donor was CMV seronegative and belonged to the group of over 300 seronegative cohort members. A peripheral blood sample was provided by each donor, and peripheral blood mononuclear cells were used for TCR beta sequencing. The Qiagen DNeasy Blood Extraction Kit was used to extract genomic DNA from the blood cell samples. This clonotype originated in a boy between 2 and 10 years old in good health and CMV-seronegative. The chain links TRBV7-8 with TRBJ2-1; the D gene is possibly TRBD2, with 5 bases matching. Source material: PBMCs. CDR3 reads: CASSLALAREEQFF. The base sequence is TGTGCCAGCAGCTTAGCTCTGGCCCGGGAAGAGCAGTTCTTC.